This T cell receptor (beta chain) was recorded in a study of T cells in Graves' hyperthyroidism and ophthalmopathy. Study-wide findings and caveats: Appearing also in blood were most of the thyroid clonotypes expanded above 0.001.

The germline V gene has CDR1 MDHEN and CDR2 SYDVKM. The CDR3 length is 18 residues. V lost 5 bases to trimming and J lost 4 bases, with 26 bases between them. The TCR beta CDR3 regions underwent amplification using RNA transcripts as the source. The HTBI set primed first-round TCR CDR3 RT-PCR. TCRdb reanalysed the multiplex PCR reads using MiXCR and keeps one entry per CDR3 protein. The sample lists roughly 400,000 distinct CDR3 sequences, approximately 14% seen once, with about 27% in the top ten. As to this clonotype: The antigen remains unidentified.

The chain has TRBV28 and TRBJ2-5; no clear D gene. This TCR derives from a young woman with Graves' hyperthyroidism that later progressed to Graves' ophthalmopathy. The sample comprised blood. DNA of the CDR3: TGTGCCAGCAGTACCCTAGGTCTACCCCCCCCCGGCGGAGAGACCCAGTACTTC. Translation gives CASSTLGLPPPGGETQYF.